A single sample gave rise to the 8 T cell receptor beta chains below, sequenced in a study of blood T cell repertoires in COVID-19. Produced via immunoSEQ multiplex PCR; TCRdb's table is partial and in-frame only. The profile shows about 98,000 clones, nearly 90% of them singletons. Specimen: peripheral blood. These receptors were taken from a man between 65 and 85 years old with acute or convalescent COVID-19.

This chain connects TRBV2 to TRBJ2-5, with D hard to call. Trimming shortened V by 10 bases and J by 5 bases, and 17 bases separated the two germline ends. Per the germline V gene, CDR1 is SNHLY and CDR2 is FYNNEI. The CDR3 contains 13 residues. CDR3: CATTPRSGETQYF. The CDR3 coding sequence is TGTGCCACGACCCCCCGGAGTGGGGAGACCCAGTACTTC.

The chain recombines TRBV28 with TRBJ2-1; possible D gene TRBD2, 7 bases. The CDR3 is 15 residues long. Germline assignment: CDR1 MDHEN and CDR2 SYDVKM. Trimming removed 5 bases from V and 7 bases from J, with 18 bases in between. CDR3 protein: CASSPTLGGRNEQFF. For the CDR3, the DNA is TGTGCCAGCAGTCCAACCCTCGGGGGGCGGAATGAGCAGTTCTTC.

This clone was detected once. The V call is TRBV28, the J call TRBJ2-4; perhaps TRBD2 as D (7 bases). V was trimmed by 6 bases and J by 1 base, leaving 16 bases between them. Looked up from germline, CDR1 is MDHEN and CDR2 is SYDVKM. The CDR3 loop spans 16 amino acids. As DNA, the CDR3 is TGTGCCAGCAGCATGATGGGGGGGGCGGCCAAAAACATTCAGTACTTC. It codes for CASSMMGGAAKNIQYF.

This sequence joins TRBV28 and TRBJ1-6; perhaps TRBD1 as D (6 bases). Germline loops: CDR1 MDHEN, CDR2 SYDVKM. Deletions cut 6 bases from V and 10 bases from J, with 16 bases between. This CDR3 has 14 residues. CDR3 amino acids: CASRTGLVGSPLHF. The CDR3, as DNA: TGTGCCAGCAGAACAGGGCTGGTGGGATCACCCCTCCACTTT.

The chain joins TRBV7-6 to TRBJ2-7, with 8 nucleotides matching TRBD2. Germline V gene data show CDR1 as SGHVS and CDR2 as FNYEAQ. Trimming took 4 bases from V and 6 from J; bases not matched to a gene: 8. This CDR3 contains 14 residues. The CDR3 sequence: CASSSGRDPSEQYF. The CDR3 coding sequence is TGTGCCAGCAGCTCCGGGAGGGACCCCTCCGAGCAGTACTTC.

The chain's CDR3 is CSVEGGSSYNEQFF. The DNA for the CDR3 is TGCAGCGTTGAGGGGGGTAGCTCCTACAATGAGCAGTTCTTC. The rearrangement links TRBV29-1 to TRBJ2-1; TRBD2 might be the D (6 bases). V lost 3 bases and J 0 bases, leaving 9 bases between the germline ends. Germline values: CDR1 SQVTM, CDR2 ANQGSEA. The CDR3 totals 14 residues.

The chain couples TRBV6-5 to TRBJ1-5, with 10 bases that match TRBD1. Trimming took 4 bases from V and 7 from J; bases not matched to a gene: 7. CDR3 length: 15 amino acids. Germline CDR1 is MNHEY and CDR2 is SVGAGI. This CDR3 is CASSSRQGAGQPQHF. The CDR3 region has the DNA TGTGCCAGCAGTTCTCGACAGGGGGCAGGGCAGCCCCAGCATTTT.

The chain links TRBV5-8 to TRBJ1-3; TRBD1 matches at 7 bases. CDR1 and CDR2 (germline): SGHTS, YDEGEE. This CDR3 region has 13 residues. V gave up 4 bases and J gave up 4 bases; unmatched junction bases: 2. The CDR3 protein is CASSGGQGNTIYF. CDR3 coding DNA: TGTGCCAGCAGCGGGGGACAGGGAAACACCATATATTTT.